The sequence of this TCR beta chain was determined in a study of blood T cell repertoires in COVID-19. As for the study in general: PBMCs, B-cell-depleted T cells, or T cells provided the cDNA or gDNA that made up the material.

The germline CDR1 and CDR2 sequences are MNHEY and SMNVEV (reference sequence). V lost 5 bases and J lost 0; bases outside the gene matches: 6. CDR3 size: 17 residues. Residents of approximately 25 US areas, aged roughly 18 to 89 years, made up the participants. Cohorts were determined from participant-reported clinical history. TCRdb's table, derived via immunoSEQ multiplex PCR, lists solely in-frame clones and lacks some. The sample carries 490,000 or so clones, around 87% recorded once. This clonotype was obtained from a woman between 35 and 50 years old who had recovered from COVID-19. What was sequenced was PBMCs or T cells enriched from blood (not recorded which). This rearrangement joins TRBV27 to TRBJ2-6, with 8 bases matching TRBD2. DNA for the CDR3: TGTGCCAGCAGTGCCTACGGGGGGGGCTCTGGGGCCAACGTCCTGACTTTC. It codes for CASSAYGGGSGANVLTF.